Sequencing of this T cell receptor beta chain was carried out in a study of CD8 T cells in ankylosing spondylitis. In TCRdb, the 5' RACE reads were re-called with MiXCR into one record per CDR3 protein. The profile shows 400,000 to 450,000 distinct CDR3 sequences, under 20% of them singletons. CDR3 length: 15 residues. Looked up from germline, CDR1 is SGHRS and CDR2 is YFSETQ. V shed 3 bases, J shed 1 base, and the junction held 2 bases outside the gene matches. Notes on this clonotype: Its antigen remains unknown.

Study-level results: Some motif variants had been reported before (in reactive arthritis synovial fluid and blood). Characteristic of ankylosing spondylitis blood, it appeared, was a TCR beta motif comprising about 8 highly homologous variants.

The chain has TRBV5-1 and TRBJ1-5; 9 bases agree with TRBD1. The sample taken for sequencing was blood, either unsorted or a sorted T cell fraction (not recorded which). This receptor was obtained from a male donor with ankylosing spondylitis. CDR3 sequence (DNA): TGCGCCAGCAGCTACGGGACAGGGAGCAATCAGCCCCAGCATTTT. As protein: CASSYGTGSNQPQHF.